A selection of T cell receptor beta chains follows, all from one sample in a study of CD8 T cells in Susac syndrome. TCRdb processed the immunoSEQ multiplex PCR reads anew with MiXCR; each CDR3 protein has one entry. The data contain around 150,000 distinct CDR3 sequences, around 94% of them singletons. Sample: CD4+ T cells from PBMCs. The receptors derive from a human donor with multiple sclerosis. Each CDR3 is given with its conserved first and last residue. Fields, in order: V gene, CDR3 length, J gene, D gene, CDR3 protein. D genes are given only for firm matches.

TRBV20-1	14	TRBJ2-1	TRBD2	CSASASGLNNEQFF
TRBV24-1	14	TRBJ2-2	.	CATSDSRQTGELFF
TRBV19	14	TRBJ2-3	TRBD2	CASSGLAGTDTQYF
TRBV6-2/TRBV6-3	14	TRBJ2-7	TRBD2	CASSNPAGSYEQYF
TRBV30	13	TRBJ2-7	.	CAWTHRSPDEQYF
TRBV9	15	TRBJ1-1	TRBD1	CASSGWGQLNTEAFF
TRBV5-8	14	TRBJ1-2	TRBD1	CASSAVGGPYGYTF
TRBV3-1	14	TRBJ2-7	.	CASSPRGVSYEQYF
TRBV3-1	17	TRBJ2-2	.	CASSLRGLGPNTGELFF
TRBV6-5	14	TRBJ1-4	.	CASSYSGGGEKLFF
TRBV5-4	14	TRBJ1-4	.	CASSLPSKNEKLFF
TRBV6-1	14	TRBJ2-7	.	CASSEDPRVYEQYF
TRBV11-2	15	TRBJ2-7	.	CASSLGSDGMSGQYF
TRBV28	11	TRBJ1-5	.	CASSLYRPQHF
TRBV4-2	14	TRBJ1-3	.	CASSQEISGNTIYF
TRBV25-1	15	TRBJ1-1	.	CASSDLGKGTTEAFF
TRBV4-2	15	TRBJ1-4	.	CASRIRDGVNEKLFF
TRBV27	17	TRBJ2-3	TRBD2	CASKPLAGGGGTDTQYF
TRBV5-1	13	TRBJ1-1	.	CASSFAQNTEAFF
TRBV2	14	TRBJ1-1	.	CASGGGGRNTEAFF
TRBV5-1	13	TRBJ2-7	.	CASSLAGFDEQYF
TRBV9	14	TRBJ1-1	.	CASSVAEGRSEAFF
TRBV12-3/TRBV12-4	12	TRBJ1-2	TRBD1	CASSPDRGGYTF
TRBV14	15	TRBJ2-5	.	CASSQAGWYQETQYF
TRBV7-9	14	TRBJ2-5	.	CASSLASKGETQYF
TRBV19	14	TRBJ2-1	.	CASSGHPGYNEQFF
TRBV3-1	14	TRBJ2-5	TRBD2	CASSLGTRRETQYF
TRBV7-2	14	TRBJ2-1	.	CASSRYSSLPGQFF
TRBV25-1	13	TRBJ1-1	TRBD1	CASRRQGNTEAFF
TRBV18	14	TRBJ1-1	.	CASSPGVIHTEAFF
TRBV7-2	18	TRBJ2-3	.	CASSLGQGQGRSRRAQYF
TRBV24-1	15	TRBJ2-5	.	CATSDLQAGQETQYF
TRBV14	15	TRBJ1-3	.	CASSQVTGPGNTIYF
TRBV5-4	13	TRBJ2-3	.	CASSPVATDTQYF
TRBV6-4	15	TRBJ2-1	TRBD2	CASSGTSGRGNEQFF
TRBV24-1	14	TRBJ2-3	.	CATSDGSFSDTQYF
TRBV20-1	12	TRBJ1-1	.	CSASGLRTEAFF